The rows below give T cell receptor beta chains drawn from one sample of a study of blood T cell repertoires in COVID-19. Produced via immunoSEQ multiplex PCR; TCRdb's table is partial and in-frame only. The sample gives about 380,000 clones, 85% to 90% of which show up once; about 1.1% is in the top ten. The sample was PBMCs or T cells enriched from blood (not recorded which). These receptors all stem from a young woman who had recovered from COVID-19. CDR3s include the opening cysteine and the closing phenylalanine or tryptophan. Each record gives: clone size, V gene, D gene, J gene, CDR3 protein, CDR3 DNA. The D gene is left open where the match is weak. Not every row has a clone size; where given, it reads once, few, many or a size class.

size: -; V: TRBV6-5; D: TRBD2; J: TRBJ2-1; CDR3: CASSSDSLAGEQFF; DNA: TGTGCCAGCAGTTCCGACTCTTTAGCGGGGGAGCAGTTCTTC
size: -; V: TRBV2; D: -; J: TRBJ1-1; CDR3: CASTDMNTEAFF; DNA: TGTGCCAGTACAGACATGAACACTGAAGCTTTCTTT
size: -; V: TRBV7-2; D: -; J: TRBJ2-1; CDR3: CASSPSGLGYNEQFF; DNA: TGTGCCAGCAGCCCCTCAGGGCTGGGGTACAATGAGCAGTTCTTC
size: -; V: TRBV11-2; D: TRBD1; J: TRBJ1-2; CDR3: CASSLEGRGLGYTF; DNA: TGTGCCAGCAGCTTAGAGGGCAGGGGGCTTGGCTACACCTTC
size: few; V: TRBV7-9; D: -; J: TRBJ1-4; CDR3: CASSLTESSATNEKLFF; DNA: TGTGCCAGCAGCTTGACAGAAAGTTCCGCAACTAATGAAAAACTGTTTTTT
size: -; V: TRBV21-1; D: -; J: TRBJ1-2; CDR3: CASSKDTVLARDINYGYTF; DNA: TGTGCCAGCAGCAAAGACACCGTTTTGGCCCGGGACATAAACTATGGCTACACCTTC
size: -; V: TRBV14; D: -; J: TRBJ2-7; CDR3: CASSQDPADYEQYF; DNA: TGTGCCAGCAGCCAAGATCCTGCAGATTACGAGCAGTACTTC
size: -; V: TRBV18; D: TRBD1; J: TRBJ1-1; CDR3: CASSGQGGNTEAFF; DNA: TGTGCCAGCTCAGGACAGGGTGGGAACACTGAAGCTTTCTTT
size: -; V: TRBV6-1; D: -; J: TRBJ2-7; CDR3: CASSEAAGGGSGFEQYF; DNA: TGTGCCAGCAGTGAAGCCGCGGGTGGGGGCTCCGGTTTCGAGCAGTACTTC
size: -; V: TRBV29-1; D: -; J: TRBJ2-5; CDR3: CSVPVALTGETQYF; DNA: TGCAGCGTCCCGGTGGCCCTGACAGGAGAGACCCAGTACTTC
size: -; V: TRBV7-2; D: -; J: TRBJ2-3; CDR3: CASSLGQVTDTQYF; DNA: TGTGCCAGCAGCTTAGGACAAGTCACAGATACGCAGTATTTT
size: -; V: TRBV7-2; D: -; J: TRBJ1-2; CDR3: CASSLVLGPDYGYTF; DNA: TGTGCCAGCAGCTTAGTACTAGGGCCGGACTATGGCTACACCTTC
size: -; V: TRBV10-1; D: -; J: TRBJ2-3; CDR3: CASSGGVADTQYF; DNA: TGCGCCAGCAGTGGGGGGGTCGCAGATACGCAGTATTTT
size: -; V: TRBV15; D: -; J: TRBJ1-5; CDR3: CATSRVYSNQPQHF; DNA: TGTGCCACCAGCAGAGTTTATAGCAATCAGCCCCAGCATTTT
size: -; V: TRBV6-2/TRBV6-3; D: -; J: TRBJ2-1; CDR3: CASSYGGGPSGNEQFF; DNA: TGTGCCAGCAGTTACGGGGGGGGCCCTTCTGGCAATGAGCAGTTCTTC
size: -; V: TRBV10-2; D: -; J: TRBJ2-3; CDR3: CASSGRGVSTDTQYF; DNA: TGCGCCAGCAGCGGTCGCGGGGTTAGCACAGATACGCAGTATTTT
size: -; V: TRBV29-1; D: -; J: TRBJ2-5; CDR3: CSVAQGIETQYF; DNA: TGCAGCGTTGCTCAGGGAATAGAGACCCAGTACTTC
size: -; V: TRBV28; D: TRBD1; J: TRBJ2-7; CDR3: CASSLYRTGGDEQYF; DNA: TGTGCCAGCAGTTTATACCGGACAGGTGGAGACGAGCAGTACTTC
size: -; V: TRBV30; D: -; J: TRBJ2-7; CDR3: CAWSVFGSSYEQYF; DNA: TGTGCCTGGAGTGTATTTGGCAGTTCCTACGAGCAGTACTTC
size: -; V: TRBV27; D: TRBD1; J: TRBJ2-7; CDR3: CASSLEWIGGVHYEQYF; DNA: TGTGCCAGCAGTTTAGAGTGGATAGGGGGCGTCCACTACGAGCAGTACTTC
size: -; V: TRBV7-2; D: -; J: TRBJ1-2; CDR3: CASSLDGGSVYGYTF; DNA: TGTGCCAGCAGCTTAGATGGGGGCTCGGTCTATGGCTACACCTTC
size: few; V: TRBV5-8; D: -; J: TRBJ1-1; CDR3: CASSLVGSALNTEAFF; DNA: TGTGCCAGCAGCTTGGTGGGGAGCGCGCTGAACACTGAAGCTTTCTTT
size: -; V: TRBV25-1; D: TRBD1; J: TRBJ1-5; CDR3: CASRAPRDRGLDQPQHF; DNA: TGTGCCAGCAGAGCCCCCCGGGACAGGGGTCTGGATCAGCCCCAGCATTTT
size: -; V: TRBV3-1/TRBV3-2; D: TRBD1; J: TRBJ2-3; CDR3: CASSYRDRGTDTQYF; DNA: TGTGCCAGCAGTTACCGGGACAGGGGAACAGATACGCAGTATTTT
size: -; V: TRBV14; D: TRBD1; J: TRBJ2-2; CDR3: CASSPWDRPPNTGELFF; DNA: TGTGCCAGCAGCCCGTGGGACAGGCCACCGAACACCGGGGAGCTGTTTTTT
size: -; V: TRBV9; D: -; J: TRBJ1-1; CDR3: CASSVAGDDTEAFF; DNA: TGTGCCAGCAGCGTCGCAGGGGACGACACTGAAGCTTTCTTT
size: once; V: TRBV30; D: -; J: TRBJ1-1; CDR3: CAWSVDSWTEAFF; DNA: TGTGCCTGGAGTGTAGACAGTTGGACTGAAGCTTTCTTT
size: -; V: TRBV19; D: TRBD1; J: TRBJ1-2; CDR3: CASSNRDRGRSSGYTF; DNA: TGTGCCAGTAGTAACCGGGACAGGGGGCGCAGTAGTGGCTACACCTTC
size: -; V: TRBV4-1; D: -; J: TRBJ1-1; CDR3: CASSQGLGSGTEAFF; DNA: TGCGCCAGCAGCCAGGGACTAGGAAGTGGAACTGAAGCTTTCTTT
size: -; V: TRBV4-2; D: -; J: TRBJ1-6; CDR3: CASSQAKFRANSPLHF; DNA: TGTGCCAGCAGCCAAGCAAAGTTCAGGGCGAATTCACCCCTCCACTTT
size: -; V: TRBV4-1; D: -; J: TRBJ2-2; CDR3: CASTLGQMITGELFF; DNA: TGCGCCAGCACCCTCGGACAGATGATTACCGGGGAGCTGTTTTTT
size: -; V: TRBV18; D: TRBD1; J: TRBJ1-2; CDR3: CASSPGQEIPHGYTF; DNA: TGTGCCAGCTCACCCGGACAGGAAATACCGCATGGCTACACCTTC
size: -; V: TRBV7-8; D: -; J: TRBJ1-5; CDR3: CASSLGRGNQPQHF; DNA: TGTGCCAGCAGCTTAGGCCGGGGTAATCAGCCCCAGCATTTT
size: -; V: TRBV7-2; D: TRBD2; J: TRBJ2-5; CDR3: CASSFGRGVLETQYF; DNA: TGTGCCAGCAGCTTTGGGCGGGGGGTGTTAGAGACCCAGTACTTC
size: few; V: TRBV7-3; D: TRBD1; J: TRBJ1-1; CDR3: CASSLHPGQGFFF; DNA: TGTGCCAGCAGCTTACACCCGGGACAGGGCTTTTTCTTT
size: -; V: TRBV6-5; D: TRBD2; J: TRBJ2-7; CDR3: CASSYKRGGDYEQYF; DNA: TGTGCCAGCAGTTACAAGCGGGGGGGCGACTACGAGCAGTACTTC
size: once; V: TRBV4-1; D: -; J: TRBJ1-1; CDR3: CASSRPAQDGGANTEAFF; DNA: TGCGCCAGCAGCCGCCCAGCCCAGGACGGAGGAGCGAACACTGAAGCTTTCTTT
size: -; V: TRBV7-2; D: -; J: TRBJ1-1; CDR3: CASSLWSQGNTEAFF; DNA: TGTGCCAGCAGCTTATGGAGTCAGGGGAACACTGAAGCTTTCTTT
size: -; V: TRBV5-5; D: -; J: TRBJ1-1; CDR3: CASSWGRFGRMNTEAFF; DNA: TGTGCCAGCAGCTGGGGCCGGTTCGGCAGGATGAACACTGAAGCTTTCTTT
size: -; V: TRBV5-5; D: -; J: TRBJ1-5; CDR3: CASSLASTPRGDQPQHF; DNA: TGTGCCAGCAGCTTGGCCTCTACACCCCGGGGAGATCAGCCCCAGCATTTT
size: -; V: TRBV28; D: -; J: TRBJ2-5; CDR3: CASSSRYLQVQETQYF; DNA: TGTGCCAGCAGTTCGCGCTATCTACAGGTCCAAGAGACCCAGTACTTC
size: -; V: TRBV6-5; D: -; J: TRBJ1-2; CDR3: CASSSQGANYGYTF; DNA: TGTGCCAGCAGTTCACAAGGGGCTAACTATGGCTACACCTTC
size: -; V: TRBV4-1; D: -; J: TRBJ2-1; CDR3: CASSQKSLVNQFF; DNA: TGCGCCAGCAGCCAAAAGAGCCTAGTCAATCAGTTCTTC
size: -; V: TRBV6-2/TRBV6-3; D: TRBD2; J: TRBJ2-1; CDR3: CASSYSTSLYNEQFF; DNA: TGTGCCAGCAGTTACTCGACTAGCCTATACAATGAGCAGTTCTTC
size: once; V: TRBV6-2/TRBV6-3; D: TRBD2; J: TRBJ2-7; CDR3: CASSYPHDRRGETYEQYF; DNA: TGTGCCAGCAGTTACCCCCATGATCGGCGGGGGGAGACCTACGAGCAGTACTTC
size: -; V: TRBV13; D: TRBD1; J: TRBJ2-7; CDR3: CASSSQPGQGFYEQYF; DNA: TGTGCCAGCAGCTCCCAACCGGGACAGGGGTTTTACGAGCAGTACTTC
size: -; V: TRBV27; D: TRBD1; J: TRBJ2-5; CDR3: CASSPTRWRGQGQKETQYF; DNA: TGTGCCAGCAGTCCCACGAGATGGAGGGGACAGGGACAGAAAGAGACCCAGTACTTC
size: -; V: TRBV5-4; D: TRBD1; J: TRBJ1-6; CDR3: CASSTGTGYSPLHF; DNA: TGTGCCAGCAGCACCGGGACAGGGTATTCACCCCTCCACTTT
size: -; V: TRBV6-6; D: TRBD1; J: TRBJ2-5; CDR3: CASSYSGTGGETQYF; DNA: TGTGCCAGCAGTTACTCGGGGACAGGGGGTGAGACCCAGTACTTC